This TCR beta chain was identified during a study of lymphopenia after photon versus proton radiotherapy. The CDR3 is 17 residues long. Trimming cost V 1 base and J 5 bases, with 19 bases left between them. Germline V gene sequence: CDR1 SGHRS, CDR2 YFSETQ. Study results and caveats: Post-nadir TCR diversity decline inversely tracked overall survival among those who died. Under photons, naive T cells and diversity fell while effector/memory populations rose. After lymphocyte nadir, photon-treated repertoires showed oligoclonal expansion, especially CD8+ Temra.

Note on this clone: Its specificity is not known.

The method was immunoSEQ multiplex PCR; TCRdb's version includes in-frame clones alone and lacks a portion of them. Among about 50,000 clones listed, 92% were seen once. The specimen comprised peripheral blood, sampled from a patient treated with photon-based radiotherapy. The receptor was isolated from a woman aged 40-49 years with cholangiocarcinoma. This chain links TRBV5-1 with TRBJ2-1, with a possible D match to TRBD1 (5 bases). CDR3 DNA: TGCGCCAGCAGCTTGAGGATCTCAAGGGGAAGCAACAATGAGCAGTTCTTC. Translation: CASSLRISRGSNNEQFF.